This TCR beta chain is drawn from a study of regulatory T cells in long-lasting Graves disease. Building the TCR beta libraries relied on iRepertoire HTBI primers, and CDR3 regions underwent Arm-PCR. MiXCR, applied by TCRdb to the multiplex PCR reads, yields one record per CDR3 protein. The table records 400,000 to 500,000 distinct CDR3 sequences, roughly a fifth of them present only once. Indicated time point: persistent/refractory GD, antithyroid drugs over 5 years with positive TRAb. From PBMCs, RNA was extracted and then used to make the TCR library. In its sample, this clonotype was seen a few times. The CDR3 sequence is 14 residues long. Germline V CDR1 and CDR2: SGDLS, YYNGEE. Trimming removed 3 bases from V and 5 bases from J, with 15 bases in between.

The chain is built from TRBV9 and TRBJ2-7, with D perhaps TRBD1 or TRBD2 (5 bases each). The sequence came from a female donor with Graves disease. Sequences were derived from peripheral blood mononuclear cells (PBMCs), sampled when the disease was refractory, from a patient treated with antithyroid drugs. This CDR3 is CASSEDMGVNEQYF. As DNA, the CDR3 is TGTGCCAGCAGCGAAGATATGGGGGTGAACGAGCAGTACTTC.